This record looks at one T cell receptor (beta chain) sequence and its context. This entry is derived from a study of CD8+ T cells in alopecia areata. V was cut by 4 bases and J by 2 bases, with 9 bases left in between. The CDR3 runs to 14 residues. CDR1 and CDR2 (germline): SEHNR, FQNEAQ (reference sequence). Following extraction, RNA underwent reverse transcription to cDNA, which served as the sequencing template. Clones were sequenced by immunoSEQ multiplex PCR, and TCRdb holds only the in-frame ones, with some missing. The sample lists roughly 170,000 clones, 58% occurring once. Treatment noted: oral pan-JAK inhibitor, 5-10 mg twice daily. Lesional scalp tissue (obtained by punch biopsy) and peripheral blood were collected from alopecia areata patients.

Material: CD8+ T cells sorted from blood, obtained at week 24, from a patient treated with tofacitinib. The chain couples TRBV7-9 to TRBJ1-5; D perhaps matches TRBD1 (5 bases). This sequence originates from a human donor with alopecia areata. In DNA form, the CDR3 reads TGTGCCAGCAGCTCGGTGGGGGGCAATCAGCCCCAGCATTTT. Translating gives CASSSVGGNQPQHF.